These 23 T cell receptor beta chains were all obtained from the same sample, sequenced in a study of blood T cell repertoires in COVID-19. Data came from immunoSEQ multiplex PCR; TCRdb stores just in-frame clones and leaves some out. The sample yields more than 200,000 clones, approximately 88% seen once. The specimen was peripheral blood. The receptors were gathered from a woman aged 25-40 years with COVID-19, enrolled during active disease.

This chain connects TRBV6-4 to TRBJ2-2; 9 bases fit TRBD2. With 0 bases clipped from V and 6 bases from J, the junction kept 11 bases outside the gene matches. Germline V gene sequence: CDR1 MRHNA, CDR2 SNTAGT. CDR3 length equals 18 residues. The CDR3 region is CASSDSGGRAEFPGELFF. The CDR3 DNA reads TGTGCCAGCAGTGACTCTGGCGGGAGGGCCGAATTCCCCGGGGAGCTGTTTTTT.

The chain employs TRBV18 and TRBJ1-4; possibly TRBD1 for D (6 bases). V lost 2 bases and J 5 bases, leaving 15 bases between the germline ends. The CDR3 is 16 amino acids. The germline CDR1 and CDR2 sequences are KGHSH and LQKENI. CDR3 amino acids: CASSPGPGTKNEKLFF. CDR3 sequence (DNA): TGTGCCAGCTCACCAGGACCCGGGACAAAGAATGAAAAACTGTTTTTT.

The DNA of the CDR3 is TGTGCCAGCAGTCCCTTTGGGCAGCTGGAGACCCAGTACTTC. It yields the protein CASSPFGQLETQYF. The chain recombines TRBV6-5 with TRBJ2-5; D uncertain. V was pared by 5 bases and J by 5 bases, with 15 bases between. CDR3 length equals 14 residues. Germline V gene lookup returns CDR1 MNHEY and CDR2 SVGAGI.

This clone has only a few counts. The chain links TRBV5-1 to TRBJ2-7; 9 bases map to TRBD2. V shed 2 bases, J shed 0 bases, and the junction held 12 bases outside the gene matches. There are 18 residues in the CDR3. Per germline, CDR1 SGHRS and CDR2 YFSETQ. The CDR3 sequence is CASSFQLGASGASYEQYF. CDR3 DNA sequence: TGCGCCAGCAGCTTTCAACTAGGGGCTAGCGGGGCCTCCTACGAGCAGTACTTC.

The rearrangement joins TRBV29-1 to TRBJ1-3; D is unresolved. CDR3 length: 12 amino acids. From germline, CDR1 is SQVTM and CDR2 ANQGSEA. V gave up 0 bases and J gave up 7 bases, with 7 bases separating them. CDR3 protein: CSVEDPGNTIYF. The CDR3 DNA is TGCAGCGTTGAAGATCCGGGGAACACCATATATTTT. The entire variable domain, with the rest obtained from reference TRBV29-1 and TRBJ1-3, is as follows: SAVISQKPSRDICQRGTSLTIQCQVDSQVTMMFWYRQQPGQSLTLIATANQGSEATYESGFVIDKFPISRPNLTFSTLTVSNMSPEDSSIYLCSVEDPGNTIYFGEGSWLTVV.

The rearrangement joins TRBV5-5 to TRBJ1-4; D is possibly TRBD1 (5 bases). CDR1 is SGHKS, CDR2 YYEKEE, per germline (reference sequence). Trimming stripped 3 bases from V and 5 bases from J, with 17 bases between. CDR3 length: 16 amino acids. In DNA, the CDR3 is TGTGCCAGCAGCTCCCAAACGCGGGACCCAAATGAAAAACTGTTTTTT. It codes for CASSSQTRDPNEKLFF. Full variable domain (missing parts from reference TRBV5-5 and TRBJ1-4): DAGVTQSPTHLIKTRGQQVTLRCSPISGHKSVSWYQQVLGQGPQFIFQYYEKEERGRGNFPDRFSARQFPNYSSELNVNALLLGDSALYLCASSSQTRDPNEKLFFGSGTQLSVL.

This chain connects TRBV5-8 to TRBJ2-3; 12 positions agree with TRBD2. The CDR3 covers 16 residues. Germline V gene data show CDR1 as SGHTS and CDR2 as YDEGEE. Germline trimming cut 1 base from V and 4 bases from J; bases unmatched to any gene: 4. The CDR3 here is CASSLLAGGPADTQYF. CDR3 nucleotides: TGTGCCAGCAGCTTGCTAGCGGGGGGGCCCGCAGATACGCAGTATTTT.

The gene calls are TRBV7-9 and TRBJ2-7; no clear D. V was cut by 3 bases and J by 0 bases, with 12 bases left in between. Germline V gene sequence: CDR1 SEHNR, CDR2 FQNEAQ (reference sequence). CDR3 length equals 15 residues. The CDR3 DNA reads TGTGCCAGCAGCTTCCGGAGCAGTACCTCCTACGAGCAGTACGTC. Amino acids: CASSFRSSTSYEQYV.

J is TRBJ2-7 and V is TRBV4-3, with TRBD2 matching over 9 bases. The CDR3 has 15 amino acids. Germline-derived CDR1 and CDR2 are LGHNA and YSLEER. After removal of 4 bases from V and 4 bases from J, the junction contained 8 bases not matched to a gene. The CDR3 bases are TGCGCCAGCAGCCGCGGTAGCGGGAGTCTGTACGAGCAGTACGTC. Protein sequence: CASSRGSGSLYEQYV.

The chain uses TRBV12-3 or TRBV12-4 and TRBJ1-2, with TRBD1 matching 8 bases. After removal of 3 bases from V and 11 bases from J, the junction contained 8 bases not matched to a gene. This CDR3 is 13 amino acids long. The CDR3 here is CASSFGQGLPYTF. CDR3 DNA: TGTGCCAGCAGTTTCGGACAGGGACTCCCTTACACCTTC.

The chain joins TRBV3-1 (or the pseudogene TRBV3-2) to TRBJ2-7; D might be TRBD2 (6 bases). The CDR3 length is 16 residues. Trimming pared 4 bases from V and 4 bases from J, leaving 20 bases between. The germline gives CDR1 LGHDT, CDR2 YNNKEL (reference sequence). CDR3 nucleotides: TGTGCCAGCAGCCCTTCAGGGAGGACCCGCCTTTACGAGCAGTACTTC. Translating it yields CASSPSGRTRLYEQYF.

V is TRBV6-5 and J is TRBJ2-1; 12 bases are shared with TRBD2. This CDR3 is 15 amino acids long. From germline, CDR1 is MNHEY and CDR2 SVGAGI. V was pared by 5 bases and J by 4 bases, with 3 bases of the junction left unmatched. The CDR3 reads CASSLAGGPYNEQFF. The CDR3 DNA is TGTGCCAGCAGTCTAGCGGGAGGGCCGTACAATGAGCAGTTCTTC.

V usage is TRBV10-1 and J usage is TRBJ2-5, with a weak D call TRBD2 (6 bases). Trimming cost V 8 bases and J 3 bases, with 13 bases left between them. The CDR3 totals 13 residues. Germline CDR1 and CDR2: WNHNN and SYGVQD (reference sequence). This CDR3 is CASQLAREETQYF. CDR3 nucleotides: TGCGCCAGCCAACTAGCCCGAGAAGAGACCCAGTACTTC.

The V call is TRBV7-9, the J call TRBJ1-1; 8 bases agree with TRBD1. V shed 6 bases, J shed 7 bases, and the junction held 7 bases outside the gene matches. Per the germline V gene, CDR1 is SEHNR and CDR2 is FQNEAQ (reference sequence). The CDR3 is made up of 13 amino acids. The CDR3 is CASRKDRAVEAFF. The CDR3 region has the DNA TGTGCCAGCAGAAAGGACAGGGCGGTTGAAGCTTTCTTT.

CDR3 coding DNA: TGCGCCAGCAGCCCCCGGGGAAGCGGGAGCGATCGGACGCAGTATTTT. It specifies CASSPRGSGSDRTQYF. The chain employs TRBV4-1 and TRBJ2-3; 8 nucleotides align to TRBD2. The germline V gene encodes CDR1 MGHRA and CDR2 YSYEKL. This CDR3 is 16 amino acids long. V gave up 4 bases and J gave up 9 bases; unmatched junction bases: 15.

This chain joins TRBV6-2 or TRBV6-3 and TRBJ2-2; 7 bases are a match to TRBD2. This CDR3 is built from 18 residues. V lost 6 bases, J lost 7 bases, and 20 bases stayed unmatched. Germline lookup yields CDR1 MNHEY and CDR2 SVGEGT. The DNA for the CDR3 is TGTGCCAGCAGCCCCCCCGTCGGTAGCGGGTTCACCCGCGGGGAGCTGTTTTTT. It translates to CASSPPVGSGFTRGELFF.

This clone is a singleton in its sample. V gene TRBV6-6 combines with J gene TRBJ2-7; unclear D gene. This CDR3 is 11 amino acids long. Between the trimmed V and J ends, which lost 4 bases and 3 bases, there was a span of 4 bases. Germline CDR1 MNHNY, CDR2 SVGAGI (reference sequence). CDR3 region: CASSSLYEQYF. CDR3 DNA: TGTGCCAGCAGTTCTCTCTACGAGCAGTACTTC.

The chain joins TRBV6-2 or TRBV6-3 to TRBJ2-7; D gene ambiguous. The CDR3 is made up of 13 amino acids. From germline, CDR1 is MNHEY and CDR2 SVGEGT. V dropped 2 bases and J dropped 2 bases, with 7 bases sitting between them. This CDR3 reads CASSYHSTYEQYF. CDR3 sequence (DNA): TGTGCCAGCAGTTACCACAGTACCTACGAGCAGTACTTC.

The chain employs TRBV24-1 and TRBJ2-1, with TRBD1 matching 9 bases. Looked up from germline, CDR1 is KGHDR and CDR2 is SFDVKD. V was clipped by 5 bases and J by 0 bases; unmatched bases: 7. This CDR3 is 17 amino acids long. This CDR3 reads CATSGSGTGISYNEQFF. The CDR3 bases are TGTGCCACCAGTGGATCAGGGACAGGGATCTCCTACAATGAGCAGTTCTTC.

The chain links TRBV19 to TRBJ2-1, with D unclear. Germline V gives CDR1 LNHDA, CDR2 SQIVND (reference sequence). Deletions cut 7 bases from V and 2 bases from J, with 15 bases between. The CDR3 covers 15 residues. CDR3 loop: CASTVSSPAYNEQFF. Written as DNA, the CDR3 is TGTGCCAGTACCGTGAGTTCCCCGGCCTACAATGAGCAGTTCTTC.

The J gene is TRBJ1-2, the V gene TRBV29-1; maybe TRBD1 (6 bases). Trimming stripped 3 bases from V and 3 bases from J, with 11 bases between. CDR3 length: 13 residues. In germline, CDR1 is SQVTM, CDR2 ANQGSEA. The CDR3: CSVDQAGDYGYTF. The CDR3 DNA is TGCAGCGTTGATCAGGCAGGGGACTATGGCTACACCTTC.

The CDR3 spells CASSPIKPGIGGGEQFF. The CDR3 DNA reads as TGTGCCAGCAGCCCTATTAAACCCGGCATTGGGGGCGGTGAGCAGTTCTTC. This chain connects TRBV7-8 to TRBJ2-1; a possible D gene is TRBD1 (6 bases). Germline-derived CDR1 and CDR2 are SGHVS and FQNEAQ. Trimming left V 5 bases short and J 9 bases short, with 26 bases between. This CDR3 has 17 residues.

This chain uses TRBV10-3 with TRBJ1-2; 7 positions match TRBD1. The CDR3 length is 16 residues. Germline-derived CDR1 and CDR2 are ENHRY and SYGVKD. J gave up 0 bases and V 2 bases, and 6 bases lay outside the gene matches. CDR3 loop: CAISERGQNTNYGYTF. CDR3 nucleotide sequence: TGTGCCATCAGTGAGCGGGGACAGAATACTAACTATGGCTACACCTTC.